This T cell receptor (beta chain) is drawn from a study of T cell repertoires in cytomegalovirus infection (dated by TCRdb to the late 2010s). Background for the entire study: Recently identified HLA-C-restricted CMV epitopes, whose presentation resists viral immunomodulation, were targeted by peptide stimulations together with well-studied HLA-B-restricted epitopes. The HLA type of each donor mattered for the analysis, because public TCR beta signatures pointed to carriage of CMV infection along with the matching HLA type.

What the work shows at the level of the full study, not this receptor alone: In the ex vivo response, HLA-C-restricted CMV-specific TCR beta clonotypes were dominant, and in two of eight donors the single most frequent clonotype came from this HLA-C-restricted group. In both this cohort and an independent cohort of over 350 donors, the cumulative frequency of public TCR beta family members distinguished carriers of CMV infection plus the relevant HLA type.

In the paper's terms, the treatment or condition label means: in vitro stimulation with specific CMV peptide epitopes to enrich CMV-specific T cells. A remark on this clonotype: No antigen is known for it. No quality values exist for individual bases; no much larger clone is one base distant.

V is clipped by 0 bases and J by 4 bases, and the sequence between their germline boundaries is 10 bases long. From a lookup of the germline V gene, CDR1 and CDR2 are SGHTA and FQGTGA. Spanning cysteine to phenylalanine, the CDR3 consists of 16 amino acids. Just CDR3 DNA is preserved here, 48 bases in frame from base 1. Sequencing took place on an Illumina HiSeq 1500. TCRdb passed the public sequencing reads through fastp at Q25 and MiXCR, retaining productive beta sequences. A single entry per CDR3 protein holds the most common genes and DNA from its merged rows. The sample table shows around 230,000 distinct CDR3 sequences, and around two fifths are seen once. The top ten hold approximately 59% of the sample.

This clonotype originated in a human donor in good health (CMV status not recorded). Some clones in this sample may be carry-over from other donors' samples. This receptor chain uses TRBV7-3 and TRBJ2-6; the D gene is possibly TRBD1 or TRBD2, each agreeing over 5 bases. Specimen: CD8+ T cells from cultured PBMCs, collected from culture after CMV antigen stimulation. The CDR3 region: CASSLTPGTGANVLTF. The nucleotide sequence reads TGTGCCAGCAGCTTAACTCCAGGGACCGGGGCCAACGTCCTGACTTTC.